This T cell receptor (beta chain) was identified in a study of T cell responses to AZD1222 COVID-19 vaccine. Broader study findings: Among the donors, most were white British and more were female, and clonal diversity was possibly underestimated. Scientists sampled the repertoires only once the peak T cell response had passed.

TCRdb keeps only in-frame clones here, not all; method: immunoSEQ multiplex PCR. The sample comprises about 140,000 clones, about 90% of which are singletons, and 2.5% to 3% rests with the top ten. A word on this clone: Its antigen is as yet unknown.

V was pared by 6 bases and J by 7 bases, with 27 bases between. There are 17 residues in the CDR3. Looked up from germline, CDR1 is MNHEY and CDR2 is SMNVEV (reference sequence). J is TRBJ2-5 and V is TRBV27, with D perhaps TRBD1 (6 bases). The sample in question was peripheral blood, obtained on day 0 of AZD1222 vaccination. The TCR originated in an adult in good health. The CDR3 sequence: CASSFGSQDSSPATQYF. The CDR3 DNA is TGTGCCAGCAGCTTCGGATCCCAGGACAGTAGTCCGGCGACCCAGTACTTC.